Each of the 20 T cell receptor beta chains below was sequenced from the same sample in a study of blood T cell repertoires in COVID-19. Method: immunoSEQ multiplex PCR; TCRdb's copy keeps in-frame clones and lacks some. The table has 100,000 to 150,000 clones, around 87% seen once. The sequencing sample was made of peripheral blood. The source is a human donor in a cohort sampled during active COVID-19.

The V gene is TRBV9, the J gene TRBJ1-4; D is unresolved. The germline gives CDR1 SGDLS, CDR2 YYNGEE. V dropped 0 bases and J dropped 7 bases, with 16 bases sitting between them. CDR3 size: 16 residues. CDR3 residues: CASSVDARPAGEKLFF. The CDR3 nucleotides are TGTGCCAGCAGCGTAGACGCACGCCCGGCGGGTGAAAAACTGTTTTTT.

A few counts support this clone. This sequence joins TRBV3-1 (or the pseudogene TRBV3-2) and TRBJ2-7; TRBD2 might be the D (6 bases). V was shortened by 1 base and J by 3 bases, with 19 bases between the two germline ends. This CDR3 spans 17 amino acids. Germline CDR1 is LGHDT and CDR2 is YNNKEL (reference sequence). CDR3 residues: CASSQGQGGATDYEQYF. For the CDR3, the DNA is TGTGCCAGCAGCCAAGGACAAGGAGGGGCGACGGACTACGAGCAGTACTTC.

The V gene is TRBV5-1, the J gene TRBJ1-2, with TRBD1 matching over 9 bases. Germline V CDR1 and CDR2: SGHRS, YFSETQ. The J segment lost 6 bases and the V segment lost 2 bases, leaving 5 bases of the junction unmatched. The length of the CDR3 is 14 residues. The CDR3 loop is CASSLQGARNGYTF. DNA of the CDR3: TGCGCCAGCAGCTTACAGGGGGCAAGGAATGGCTACACCTTC.

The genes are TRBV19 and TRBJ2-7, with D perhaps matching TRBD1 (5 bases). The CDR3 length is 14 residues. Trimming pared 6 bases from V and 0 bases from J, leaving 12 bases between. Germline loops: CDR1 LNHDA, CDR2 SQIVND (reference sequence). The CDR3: CASSAQVNSYEQYF. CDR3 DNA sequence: TGTGCCAGTAGCGCACAGGTAAACTCCTACGAGCAGTACTTC. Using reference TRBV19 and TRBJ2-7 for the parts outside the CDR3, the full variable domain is DGGITQSPKYLFRKEGQNVTLSCEQNLNHDAMYWYRQDPGQGLRLIYYSQIVNDFQKGDIAEGYSVSREKKESFPLTVTSAQKNPTAFYLCASSAQVNSYEQYFGPGTRLTVT.

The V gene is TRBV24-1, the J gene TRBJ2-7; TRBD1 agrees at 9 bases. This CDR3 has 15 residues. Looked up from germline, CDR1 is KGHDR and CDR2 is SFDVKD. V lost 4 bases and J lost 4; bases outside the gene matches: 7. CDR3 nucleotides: TGTGCCACCAGTGAGACCGGGACAGGGATTTACGAGCAGTACTTC. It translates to CATSETGTGIYEQYF.

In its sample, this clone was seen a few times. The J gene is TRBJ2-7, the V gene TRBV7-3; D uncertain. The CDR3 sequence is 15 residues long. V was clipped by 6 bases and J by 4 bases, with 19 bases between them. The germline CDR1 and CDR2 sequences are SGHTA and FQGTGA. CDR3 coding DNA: TGTGCCAGCAGGCCATCCGGAACAGCTACATACGAGCAGTACTTC. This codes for CASRPSGTATYEQYF.

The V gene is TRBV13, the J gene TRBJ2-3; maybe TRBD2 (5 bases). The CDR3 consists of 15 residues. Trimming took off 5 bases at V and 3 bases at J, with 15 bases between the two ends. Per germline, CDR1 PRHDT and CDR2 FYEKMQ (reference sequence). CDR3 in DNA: TGTGCCAGCAGCCCTGGACTTATAGGGACAGATACGCAGTATTTT. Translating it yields CASSPGLIGTDTQYF. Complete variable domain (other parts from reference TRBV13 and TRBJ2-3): AAGVIQSPRHLIKEKRETATLKCYPIPRHDTVYWYQQGPGQDPQFLISFYEKMQSDKGSIPDRFSAQQFSDYHSELNMSSLELGDSALYFCASSPGLIGTDTQYFGPGTRLTVL.

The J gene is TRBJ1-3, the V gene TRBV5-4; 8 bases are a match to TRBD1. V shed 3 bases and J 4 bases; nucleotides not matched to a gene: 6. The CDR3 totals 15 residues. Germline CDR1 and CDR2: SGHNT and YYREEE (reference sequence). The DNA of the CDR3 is TGTGCCAGCAGCTCACTGACAGGGGCGGGAAACACCATATATTTT. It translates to CASSSLTGAGNTIYF. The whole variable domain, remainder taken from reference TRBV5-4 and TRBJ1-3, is ETGVTQSPTHLIKTRGQQVTLRCSSQSGHNTVSWYQQALGQGPQFIFQYYREEENGRGNFPPRFSGLQFPNYSSELNVNALELDDSALYLCASSSLTGAGNTIYFGEGSWLTVV.

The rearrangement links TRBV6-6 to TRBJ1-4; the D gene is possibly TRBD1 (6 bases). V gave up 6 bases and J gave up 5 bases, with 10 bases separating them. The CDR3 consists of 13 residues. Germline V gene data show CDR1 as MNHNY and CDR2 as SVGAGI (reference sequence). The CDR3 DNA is TGTGCCAGCAGATACAGGGAGAATGAAAAACTGTTTTTT. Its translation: CASRYRENEKLFF.

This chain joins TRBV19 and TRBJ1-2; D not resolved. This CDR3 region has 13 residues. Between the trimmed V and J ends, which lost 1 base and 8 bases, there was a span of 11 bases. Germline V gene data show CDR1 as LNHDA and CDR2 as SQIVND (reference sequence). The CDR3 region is CASSIVERRGYTF. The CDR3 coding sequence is TGTGCCAGTAGTATAGTAGAGAGAAGAGGCTACACCTTC.

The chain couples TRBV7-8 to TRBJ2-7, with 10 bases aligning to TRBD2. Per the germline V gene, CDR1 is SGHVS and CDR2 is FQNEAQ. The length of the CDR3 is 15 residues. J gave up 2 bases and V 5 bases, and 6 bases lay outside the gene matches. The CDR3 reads CASSIGTSVAYEQYF. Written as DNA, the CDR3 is TGTGCCAGCAGCATCGGGACTAGCGTCGCCTACGAGCAGTACTTC.

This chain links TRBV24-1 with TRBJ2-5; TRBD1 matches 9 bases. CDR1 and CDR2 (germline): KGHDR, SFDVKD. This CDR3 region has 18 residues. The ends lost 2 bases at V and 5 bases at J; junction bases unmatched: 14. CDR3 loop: CATSDSSTGGAWRETQYF. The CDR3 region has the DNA TGTGCCACCAGTGATTCCTCCACAGGGGGCGCATGGCGGGAGACCCAGTACTTC.

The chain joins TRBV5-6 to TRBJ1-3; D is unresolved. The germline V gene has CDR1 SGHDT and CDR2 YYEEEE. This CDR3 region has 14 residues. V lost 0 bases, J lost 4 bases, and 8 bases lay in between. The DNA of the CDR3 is TGTGCCAGCAGCTTGGGAGCCGGGGGAAACACCATATATTTT. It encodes CASSLGAGGNTIYF.

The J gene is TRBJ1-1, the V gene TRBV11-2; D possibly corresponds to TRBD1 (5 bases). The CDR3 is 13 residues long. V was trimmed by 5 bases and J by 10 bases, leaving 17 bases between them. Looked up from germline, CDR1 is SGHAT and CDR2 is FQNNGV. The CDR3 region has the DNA TGTGCCAGCAGCCCAGGGTCGACCAGGCGAGCTTTCTTT. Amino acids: CASSPGSTRRAFF.

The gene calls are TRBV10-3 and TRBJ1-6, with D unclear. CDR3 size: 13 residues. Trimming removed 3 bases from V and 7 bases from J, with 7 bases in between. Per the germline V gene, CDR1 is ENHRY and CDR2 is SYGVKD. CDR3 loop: CAISDLENSPLHF. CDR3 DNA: TGTGCCATCAGTGACCTCGAGAATTCACCCCTCCACTTT.

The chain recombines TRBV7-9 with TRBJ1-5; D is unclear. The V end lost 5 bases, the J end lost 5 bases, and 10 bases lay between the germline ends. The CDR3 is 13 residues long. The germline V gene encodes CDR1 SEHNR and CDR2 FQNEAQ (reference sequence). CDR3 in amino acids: CASSPAGYQPQHF. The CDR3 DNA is TGTGCCAGCAGCCCCGCGGGCTATCAGCCCCAGCATTTT.

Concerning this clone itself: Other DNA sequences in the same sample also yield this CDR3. CDR3 sequence: CASSLRGNTEAFF. DNA for the CDR3: TGTGCCAGCAGTTTAAGAGGGAACACTGAAGCTTTCTTT. This chain uses TRBV27 with TRBJ1-1; D gene ambiguous. The CDR3 has 13 residues. Trimming pared 2 bases from V and 1 base from J, leaving 5 bases between. The germline gives CDR1 MNHEY, CDR2 SMNVEV (reference sequence).

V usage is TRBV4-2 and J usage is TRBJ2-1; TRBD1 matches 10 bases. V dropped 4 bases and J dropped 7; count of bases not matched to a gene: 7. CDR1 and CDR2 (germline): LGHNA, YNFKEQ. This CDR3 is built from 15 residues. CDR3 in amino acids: CASSPTGTGVNEQFF. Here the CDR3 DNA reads TGTGCCAGCAGCCCCACCGGGACAGGGGTGAATGAGCAGTTCTTC.

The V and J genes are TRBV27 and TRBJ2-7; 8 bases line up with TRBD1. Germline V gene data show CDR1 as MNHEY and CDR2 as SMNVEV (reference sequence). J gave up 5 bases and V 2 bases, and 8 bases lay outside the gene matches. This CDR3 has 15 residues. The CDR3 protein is CASSLRPGGIDEQYF. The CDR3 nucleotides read TGTGCCAGCAGTTTACGGCCAGGGGGCATAGACGAGCAGTACTTC.

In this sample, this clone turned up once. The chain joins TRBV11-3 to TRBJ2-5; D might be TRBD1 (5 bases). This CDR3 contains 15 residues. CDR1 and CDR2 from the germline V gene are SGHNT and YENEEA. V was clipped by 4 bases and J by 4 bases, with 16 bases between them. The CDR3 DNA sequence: TGTGCCAGCAGCTCTTTACGACAGACAAGAGAGACCCAGTACTTC. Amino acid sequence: CASSSLRQTRETQYF.